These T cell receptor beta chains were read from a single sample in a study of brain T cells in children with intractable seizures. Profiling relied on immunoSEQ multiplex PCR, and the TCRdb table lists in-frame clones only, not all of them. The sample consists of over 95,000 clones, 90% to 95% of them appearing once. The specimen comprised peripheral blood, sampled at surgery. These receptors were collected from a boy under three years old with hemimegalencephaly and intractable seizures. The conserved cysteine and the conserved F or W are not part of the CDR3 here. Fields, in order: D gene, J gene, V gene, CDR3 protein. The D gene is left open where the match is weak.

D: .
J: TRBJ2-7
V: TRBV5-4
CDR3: ASSLSGAYEQY

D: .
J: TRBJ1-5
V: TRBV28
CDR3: ASSPWPSNQPQH

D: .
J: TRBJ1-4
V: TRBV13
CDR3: ASSSPRPNEKLF

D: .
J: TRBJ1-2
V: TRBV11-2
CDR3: ASSERGNYGYT

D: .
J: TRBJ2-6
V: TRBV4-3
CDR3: ASSQEGPELAGANVLT

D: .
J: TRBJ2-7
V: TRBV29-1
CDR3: SVGQGPNEQY

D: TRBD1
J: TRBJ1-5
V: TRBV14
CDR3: ASSPTGGPNQPQH

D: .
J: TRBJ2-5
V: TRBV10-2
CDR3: ASSGHSQETQY

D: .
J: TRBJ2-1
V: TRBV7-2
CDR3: ASSVGLSNHNEQF

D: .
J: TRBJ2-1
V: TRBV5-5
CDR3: ASTPIGAREQF

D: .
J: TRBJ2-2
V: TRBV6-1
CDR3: ASSENWWDLANTGELF

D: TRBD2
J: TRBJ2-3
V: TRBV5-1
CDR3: ASSLGGTRSTDTQY

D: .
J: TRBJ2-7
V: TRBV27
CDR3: ATQFPSGEQY

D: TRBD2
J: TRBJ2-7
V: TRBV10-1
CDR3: ASSNLGTSGTEQY

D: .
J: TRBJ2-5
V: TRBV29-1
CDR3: SVQSAQNRPGETQY

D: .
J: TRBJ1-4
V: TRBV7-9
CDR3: ASSLGQATNEKLF

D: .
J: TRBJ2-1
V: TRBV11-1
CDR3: ASSPRGGRTYNEQF

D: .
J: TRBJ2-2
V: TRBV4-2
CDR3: ASSQEGPTLGELF

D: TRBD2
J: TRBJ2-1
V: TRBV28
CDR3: ASRTRTSGRVSNEQF

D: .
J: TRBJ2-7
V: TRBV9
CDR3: ASSATSSSYEQY

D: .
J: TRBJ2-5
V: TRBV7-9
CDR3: ASSLGARGRETQY

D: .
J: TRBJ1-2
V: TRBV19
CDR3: ASSSGTFYGYT

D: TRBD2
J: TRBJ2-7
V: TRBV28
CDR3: ASSLLASGAYEQY

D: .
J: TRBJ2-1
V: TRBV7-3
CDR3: ASSSSASSYNEQF

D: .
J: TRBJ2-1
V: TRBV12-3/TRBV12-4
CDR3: ASTQAYEQF

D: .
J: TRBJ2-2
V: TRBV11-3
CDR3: ASSLATGHTGELF

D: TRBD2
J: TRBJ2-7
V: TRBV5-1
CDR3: ASSRLAGGAYEQY